This T cell receptor (beta chain) was captured by sequencing in a study of cytomegalovirus exposure and HLA in healthy donors. Whole-study context: Prior work identified 120 million or so unique TCR beta sequences in roughly 190 million T cells. From HLA-typed donors, an early data release held roughly 89 million unique TCRs.

13 Jbeta primers and 60 Vbeta primers were used for the PCR. Assay used: immunoSEQ multiplex PCR; TCRdb lists only in-frame clones, some missing. In the table there are around 99,000 clones, 70% to 85% of which are singletons. This CDR3 comprises 18 residues. Deletions cut 8 bases from V and 4 bases from J, with 30 bases between. The germline CDR1 and CDR2 sequences are MNHEY and SMNVEV (reference sequence). The chain carries TRBV27 and TRBJ2-7; perhaps TRBD2 as D (6 bases). Sequencing was carried out using PBMCs. The sequence was collected from a male donor in good health and CMV-seronegative. This CDR3 is CASGWRGEGSIPVYEQYF. CDR3 in DNA: TGTGCCAGCGGTTGGCGGGGCGAGGGCTCTATCCCCGTTTACGAGCAGTACTTC.